This T cell receptor (beta chain) emerged from a study of control samples from healthy donors and cancer patients. J was trimmed by 4 bases and V by 6 bases; bases with no gene match: 2. Germline values: CDR1 ENHRY, CDR2 SYGVKD. CDR3 size: 13 residues. This table comes from immunoSEQ multiplex PCR, and its TCRdb copy is limited to in-frame clones, with some not included. The data contain 170,000 or so clones, about 91% of them singletons. Source material: blood. The genes are TRBV10-3 and TRBJ1-1; 10 bases are shared with TRBD1. This TCR was recovered from a woman in her 40s in good health. In nucleotides, the CDR3 is TGTGCCATCAGGGGGGACAGGGGCACTGAAGCTTTCTTT. Translated: CAIRGDRGTEAFF.